The entry below describes one TCR beta chain. The sample comes from a study of T cells in localized non-small cell lung cancer. Method: immunoSEQ multiplex PCR; TCRdb's copy keeps in-frame clones and lacks some. This table holds about 41,000 clones, around 83% found once. Per germline, CDR1 SGHKS and CDR2 YYEKEE (reference sequence). V lost 4 bases and J lost 0, with 13 bases in between. The length of the CDR3 is 16 residues. The specimen was peripheral blood, collected before any cancer treatment. The genes are TRBV5-5 and TRBJ2-2; D is possibly TRBD1 or TRBD2 (5 bases each). This receptor was obtained from a woman aged 18-55 years with stage III lung adenocarcinoma. CDR3 coding DNA: TGTGCCAGCAGCCCCGGGGCTTACACGAACACCGGGGAGCTGTTTTTT. It codes for CASSPGAYTNTGELFF.